This TCR beta chain was recovered during a study of naive and memory T cell subsets. The SP2 primer and nested alpha and beta constant region primers amplified ligated cDNA in four rounds. Reverse transcription of blood and skin TCR RNA was primed at alpha and beta constant regions. TCRdb independently ran MiXCR on the 5' RACE reads; one entry per CDR3 protein. Among 45,000 to 55,000 distinct CDR3 sequences listed, 4.7% were seen once. This clonotype was counted only a few times. TCR cDNA received a 3' ligated oligonucleotide that carried a UMI. RNA was extracted from 2.5 to 3 ml of whole blood of healthy adults. Unsorted total RNA, about 1 to 1,100 ng, was DNase treated before reverse transcription. The sequence was obtained from a female donor in good health.

In DNA, the CDR3 is TGTGCCAGCAGTCTCGGACAGTCCTTGCGGGAGACCCAGTACTTC. Translated, it gives CASSLGQSLRETQYF. The rearrangement uses TRBV28 and TRBJ2-5, with D possibly matching TRBD1 (6 bases). Germline CDR1 reads MDHEN; CDR2 reads SYDVKM. The CDR3 contains 15 residues. V was pared by 5 bases and J by 5 bases, with 18 bases between.